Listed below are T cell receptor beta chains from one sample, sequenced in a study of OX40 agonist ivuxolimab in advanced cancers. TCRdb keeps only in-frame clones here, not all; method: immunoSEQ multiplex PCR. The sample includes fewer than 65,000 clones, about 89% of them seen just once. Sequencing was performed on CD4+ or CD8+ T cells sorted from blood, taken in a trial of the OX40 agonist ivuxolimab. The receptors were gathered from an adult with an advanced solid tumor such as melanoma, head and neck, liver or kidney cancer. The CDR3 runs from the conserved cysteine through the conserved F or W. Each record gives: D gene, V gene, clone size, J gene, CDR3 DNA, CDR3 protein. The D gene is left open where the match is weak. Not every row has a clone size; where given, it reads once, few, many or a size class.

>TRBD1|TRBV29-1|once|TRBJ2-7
TGCAGCGTTGGGGACAGTACCTACGAGCAGTACTTC
CSVGDSTYEQYF
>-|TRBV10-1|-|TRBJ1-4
TGCGCCAGCAGCGACGGGACGGGGAATGAAAAACTGTTTTTT
CASSDGTGNEKLFF
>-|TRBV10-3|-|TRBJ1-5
TGTGCCATCAGCGGGGCTGGGGGAAATCAGCCCCAGCATTTT
CAISGAGGNQPQHF
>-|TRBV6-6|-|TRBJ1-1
TGTGCCACGGGAGCTCCCGAGAACACTGAAGCTTTCTTT
CATGAPENTEAFF
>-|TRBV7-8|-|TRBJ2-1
TGTGCCAGCAGCCGCACTAGGAACAATGAGCAGTTCTTC
CASSRTRNNEQFF
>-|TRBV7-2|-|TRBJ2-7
TGTGCCAGCAGCTTAGGGTCCACCCAAGGAGGTTACGAGCAGTACTTC
CASSLGSTQGGYEQYF
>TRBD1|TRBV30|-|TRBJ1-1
TGTGCCTGGGGGACAGGGATGAACACTGAAGCTTTCTTT
CAWGTGMNTEAFF
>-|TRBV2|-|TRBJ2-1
TGTGCCACGGTGCAGCCGGGATACAATGAGCAGTTCTTC
CATVQPGYNEQFF
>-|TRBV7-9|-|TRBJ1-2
TGTGCCAGCAGCCGCGAAAGGGGGGGGCAGTCTCAGGGCCACACCTTC
CASSRERGGQSQGHTF
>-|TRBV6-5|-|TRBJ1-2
TGTGCCAGCAGTTCTCAGGGACCCTATGGCTACACCTTC
CASSSQGPYGYTF
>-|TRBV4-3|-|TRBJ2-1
TGCGCCAGCAGCCTTTCGCAGGTCGGAGACAATGAGCAGTTCTTC
CASSLSQVGDNEQFF
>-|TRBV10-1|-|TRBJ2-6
TGCGCCAGCAGTCCTCGTGGGGCCAACGTCCTGACTTTC
CASSPRGANVLTF
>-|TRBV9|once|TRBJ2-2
TGTGCCAGCAGCGTAGAAACACACGGGGAGCTGTTTTTT
CASSVETHGELFF
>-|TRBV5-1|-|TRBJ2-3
TGCGCCAGCAGCCTGGGCGGCCTCTTCACAGATACGCAGTATTTT
CASSLGGLFTDTQYF
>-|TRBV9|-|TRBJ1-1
TGTGCCAGCAGCGTAGAATTGAACACTGAAGCTTTCTTT
CASSVELNTEAFF
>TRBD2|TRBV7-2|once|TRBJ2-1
TGTGCCAGCAGCTTAGGGCGGGAGACCAATGAGCAGTTCTTC
CASSLGRETNEQFF
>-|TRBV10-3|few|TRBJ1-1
TGTGCCATCAGTGGGGAGGTTGGCACTGAAGCTTTCTTT
CAISGEVGTEAFF
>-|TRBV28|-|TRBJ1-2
TGTGCCAGCAGTTTCGCAGGTCCTAACTATGGCTACACCTTC
CASSFAGPNYGYTF
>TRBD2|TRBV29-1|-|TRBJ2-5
TGCAGCGTTGAAGCCACTTTGGAGCGGGAGGGAGAAGAGACCCAGTACTTC
CSVEATLEREGEETQYF
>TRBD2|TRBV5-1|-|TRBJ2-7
TGCGCCAGCAGCTTGGGCGGGACTAGCGGGAGCTACGAGCAGTACTTC
CASSLGGTSGSYEQYF
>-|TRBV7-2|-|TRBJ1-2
TGTGCCAGCAGCTTAGGGGCAGGGTCGGGCGGCTACACCTTC
CASSLGAGSGGYTF
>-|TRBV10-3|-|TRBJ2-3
TGTGCCATCAGTGCGAATGGGGATACGCAGTATTTT
CAISANGDTQYF
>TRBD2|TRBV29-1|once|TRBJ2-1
TGCAGCGTTGAAGTTTCGGCTAGCGGGAGATTTTGGAGGAATGAGCAGTTCTTC
CSVEVSASGRFWRNEQFF
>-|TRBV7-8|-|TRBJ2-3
TGTGCCAGCAGCTTAATTCGGCGGGCAGATACGCAGTATTTT
CASSLIRRADTQYF
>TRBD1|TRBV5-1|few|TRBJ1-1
TGCGCCAGCAGCCTGGACAGGGGGAACACTGAAGCTTTCTTT
CASSLDRGNTEAFF
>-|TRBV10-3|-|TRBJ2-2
TGTGCCATCAGTGGGGGTGGGGAGCTGTTTTTT
CAISGGGELFF
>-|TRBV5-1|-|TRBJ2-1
TGCGCCAGCAGCTTGTTGGCAGCTAGTGAGCAGTTCTTC
CASSLLAASEQFF
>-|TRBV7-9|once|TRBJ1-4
TGTGCCAGCAGCCTGGTCGGAGAAAAACTGTTTTTT
CASSLVGEKLFF
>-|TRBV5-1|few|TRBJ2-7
TGCGCCAGCAGCTTGGCGGGGCAAGAGGAGCAGTACTTC
CASSLAGQEEQYF
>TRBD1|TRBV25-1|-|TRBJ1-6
TGTGCCAGCAGTGTAGGGCAGGGGGGTTCACCCCTCCACTTT
CASSVGQGGSPLHF
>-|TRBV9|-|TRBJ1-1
TGTGCCAGCAGCGCGGGGGCCCTATTGATGGGCACTGAAGCTTTCTTT
CASSAGALLMGTEAFF
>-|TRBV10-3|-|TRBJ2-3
TGTGCCATCATGGACACAGATACGCAGTATTTT
CAIMDTDTQYF
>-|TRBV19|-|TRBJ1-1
TGTGCCAGTAGCCCTACAGTGAACACTGAAGCTTTCTTT
CASSPTVNTEAFF
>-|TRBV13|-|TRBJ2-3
TGTGCCAGCAGCTCGTACAGGGTCTTCGACACAGATACGCAGTATTTT
CASSSYRVFDTDTQYF
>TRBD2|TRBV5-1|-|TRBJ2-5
TGCGCCAGCAGCTGGGGGACTAGCGGGAGAGAGGAGACCCAGTACTTC
CASSWGTSGREETQYF
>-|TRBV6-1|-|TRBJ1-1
TGTGCCAGCAGCGATTTACAGTTCACTGAAGCTTTCTTT
CASSDLQFTEAFF
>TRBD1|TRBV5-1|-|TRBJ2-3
TGCGCCAGCAGCGGCAACAGGGGGCTCGATGTCACAGATACGCAGTATTTT
CASSGNRGLDVTDTQYF
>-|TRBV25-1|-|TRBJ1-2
TGTGCCAGCAGTGAACAGAACTATGGCTACACCTTC
CASSEQNYGYTF
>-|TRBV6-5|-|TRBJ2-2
TGTGCCAGCAGACCCGACAGGTCTCGGGGAGGGGAGCTGTTTTTT
CASRPDRSRGGELFF
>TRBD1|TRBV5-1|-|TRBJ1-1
TGCGCCAGCAGCTTTATTGGGACAGAGAACACTGAAGCTTTCTTT
CASSFIGTENTEAFF
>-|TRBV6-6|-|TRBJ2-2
TGTGCCAGCAGCCAGATCTCCACCGGGGAGCTGTTTTTT
CASSQISTGELFF
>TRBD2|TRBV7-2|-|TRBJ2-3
TGTGCCAGCAGCTTTTTAGCGGGAGGGTACACAGATACGCAGTATTTT
CASSFLAGGYTDTQYF
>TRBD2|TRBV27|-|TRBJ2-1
TGTGCCAGCAGCCCAGGCCCGGGACTAGCTGATAAAAGCTCCTACAATGAGCAGTTCTTC
CASSPGPGLADKSSYNEQFF
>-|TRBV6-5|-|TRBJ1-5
TGTGCCAGCACAAAGGTCCAGGGTGGTCAGCCCCAGCATTTT
CASTKVQGGQPQHF
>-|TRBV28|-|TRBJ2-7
TGTGCCAGCAGTTTATTGGGCTACGAGCAGTACTTC
CASSLLGYEQYF
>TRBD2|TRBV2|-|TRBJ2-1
TGTGCCAGCAGTGGCCTAGCGGGAGGGCCAAATGAGCAGTTCTTC
CASSGLAGGPNEQFF
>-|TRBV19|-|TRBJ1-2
TGTGCCAGTAGTATAAGGGCAGGGGAAGTGGGCTACACCTTC
CASSIRAGEVGYTF
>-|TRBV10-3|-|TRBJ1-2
TGTGCCAGCAGAGAGACAGGTTCCAATGGCTACACCTTC
CASRETGSNGYTF
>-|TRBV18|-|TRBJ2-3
TGTGCCAGCTCACCCCCTAGCGAGCCGAATACGCAGTATTTT
CASSPPSEPNTQYF
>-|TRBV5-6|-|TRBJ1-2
TGTGCCAACAGCTTGGAGCCTTCATTAGACTATGGCTACACCTTC
CANSLEPSLDYGYTF
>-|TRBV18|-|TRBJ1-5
TGTGCCAGCTCAGCTGACAGGAACAATCAGCCCCAGCATTTT
CASSADRNNQPQHF
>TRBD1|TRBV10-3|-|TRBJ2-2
TGTGCCATCAGTGACCGGACAGGGATGATACGGAACACCGGGGAGCTGTTTTTT
CAISDRTGMIRNTGELFF
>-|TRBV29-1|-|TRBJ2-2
TGCAGCACGTGGTCGGATCCGAACACCGGGGAGCTGTTTTTT
CSTWSDPNTGELFF
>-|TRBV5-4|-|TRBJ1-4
TGTGCCAGCAGCTTTCAGGGAACTAATGAAAAACTGTTTTTT
CASSFQGTNEKLFF